Below are 28 T cell receptor beta chains sequenced from a single sample in a study of T-cell reconstitution after alpha-beta-depleted transplantation in children (dated by TCRdb to the mid-2010s). Preparation of the library involved PCR. This sample was sequenced with an Illumina HiSeq 2500. Molecular barcoding was employed in the preparation of TCR libraries, with unique molecular identifiers being used to normalize TCRbeta repertoire quantification. TCRdb trimmed the raw reads at Q25, called clones with MiXCR and kept productive beta chains. Rows merge per CDR3 protein into single entries with the most common DNA and genes. This sample is represented by approximately 300,000 distinct CDR3 sequences; around 10% of them were singletons. Of the sample, over 6% is held by the ten largest clones. According to the study, the label for this sample's treatment or condition signals: allogeneic hematopoietic cell transplantation with graft depleted of TCRalphabeta T cells and CD19 B cells.

Sequenced material: PBMCs, taken before TCRalphabeta/CD19-depleted stem cell transplant. Receptor source: a boy less than two years old with acute myeloid leukemia, due to receive a stem cell transplant.

This clonotype was seen repeatedly, ten times or more. The V and J genes are TRBV4-1 and TRBJ1-5; TRBD1 is a possible D gene (6 bases). This CDR3 spans 16 amino acids. Trimming stripped 6 bases from V and 2 bases from J, with 17 bases between. Germline V gene data show CDR1 as MGHRA and CDR2 as YSYEKL. CDR3 sequence reads: CASRPAWGARNQPQHF. DNA of the CDR3: TGCGCCAGCAGACCCGCCTGGGGGGCCCGCAATCAGCCCCAGCATTTT.

The table lists this clonotype with many counts. The J gene is TRBJ1-1, the V gene TRBV6-5, with a tentative D call TRBD1 (5 bases). The CDR3 length is 17 residues. Trimming shortened V by 2 bases and J by 1 base, and 17 bases separated the two germline ends. Germline V gene sequence: CDR1 MNHEY, CDR2 SVGAGI. CDR3 sequence reads: CASSYLSRGEENTEAFF. CDR3 coding DNA: TGTGCCAGCAGTTACCTCAGTAGAGGGGAGGAGAACACTGAAGCTTTCTTT.

This clonotype was counted a few times. The chain is built from TRBV3-1 and TRBJ2-1, with D unresolved. Trimming cost V 0 bases and J 4 bases, with 16 bases left between them. The CDR3 runs 17 residues. CDR1 LGHDT and CDR2 YNNKEL come from the germline V gene (reference sequence). CDR3 region: CASSQDVADGRYNEQFF. The CDR3 bases are TGTGCCAGCAGCCAAGACGTGGCTGACGGCAGATACAATGAGCAGTTCTTC.

This chain uses TRBV20-1 with TRBJ2-3; D possibly matches TRBD1 or TRBD2 (7 bases each). V lost 3 bases to trimming and J lost 3 bases, with 16 bases between them. This CDR3 comprises 15 residues. Germline assignment: CDR1 DFQATT and CDR2 SNEGSKA (reference sequence). CDR3 sequence (DNA): TGCAGTGCTAGGGGGGCAGGGGGGGGGACAGATACGCAGTATTTT. Amino acids: CSARGAGGGTDTQYF.

This clonotype was recorded at least ten times. The V and J genes are TRBV28 and TRBJ2-7; 14 bases agree with TRBD2. The CDR3 length is 16 residues. With 5 bases clipped from V and 1 base from J, the junction kept 4 bases outside the gene matches. Germline V lookup: CDR1 MDHEN, CDR2 SYDVKM. The CDR3 region has the DNA TGTGCCAGCAGTCGACTAGCGGGAGGGCCTTCCTACGAGCAGTACTTC. Translated: CASSRLAGGPSYEQYF.

This clonotype was observed many times. The chain combines TRBV3-1 with TRBJ2-1; D perhaps matches TRBD1 (5 bases). Trimming stripped 4 bases from V and 8 bases from J, with 15 bases between. There are 14 residues in the CDR3. Germline V CDR1 and CDR2: LGHDT, YNNKEL (reference sequence). In nucleotides, the CDR3 is TGTGCCAGCAGCCTGGGGCCCCACGGATATGAGCAGTTCTTC. The encoded protein is CASSLGPHGYEQFF.

Concerning this clonotype: A much larger clone differs from this one at a single base, so this may be a read error. The J gene is TRBJ2-3, the V gene TRBV5-1, with D possibly called TRBD1 or TRBD2 (6 bases each). This CDR3 has 16 residues. V shed 6 bases and J shed 3 bases, with 20 bases lying between them. From germline, CDR1 is SGHRS and CDR2 YFSETQ. CDR3 coding DNA: TGCGCCAGCACCCACTCGGGGGCAACTAGAACAGATACGCAGTATTTT. Encoded protein: CASTHSGATRTDTQYF.

This clonotype was counted many times. The chain employs TRBV6-1 and TRBJ1-1; D is undetermined. The CDR3 contains 13 residues. The V end lost 4 bases, the J end lost 2 bases, and 8 bases lay between the germline ends. Germline V lookup: CDR1 MNHNS, CDR2 SASEGT. The DNA of the CDR3 is TGTGCCAGCAGTGCTAATGAAAACACTGAAGCTTTCTTT. As protein: CASSANENTEAFF.

This clonotype was seen a few times. The chain couples TRBV5-1 to TRBJ2-7; 9 bases agree with TRBD1. CDR1 and CDR2 from the germline V gene are SGHRS and YFSETQ. The CDR3 consists of 14 residues. V was pared by 4 bases and J by 3 bases, with 5 bases of the junction left unmatched. The CDR3 DNA follows: TGCGCCAGCAGCGCGAGGACAGGGGACTACGAGCAGTACTTC. Translated, it gives CASSARTGDYEQYF. Together with reference TRBV5-1 and TRBJ2-7, the CDR3 gives the full variable domain: KAGVTQTPRYLIKTRGQQVTLSCSPISGHRSVSWYQQTPGQGLQFLFEYFSETQRNKGNFPGRFSGRQFSNSRSEMNVSTLELGDSALYLCASSARTGDYEQYFGPGTRLTVT.

This clonotype came up a few times. The chain recombines TRBV20-1 with TRBJ2-3; 8 bases agree with TRBD1. V lost 4 bases to trimming and J lost 0 bases; unmatched junction nucleotides: 12. Germline-derived CDR1 and CDR2 are DFQATT and SNEGSKA (reference sequence). This CDR3 has 17 amino acids. Written as DNA, the CDR3 is TGCAGTGCTAACCCGCTGGGACAGGAACAGAGCACAGATACGCAGTATTTT. As protein: CSANPLGQEQSTDTQYF.

This clonotype was counted ten times or more. The V gene is TRBV9, the J gene TRBJ2-3, with D perhaps matching TRBD1 or TRBD2 (5 bases each). The V end was cut by 3 bases, the J end by 3 bases, with 23 bases between. Germline CDR1 SGDLS, CDR2 YYNGEE. The CDR3 totals 18 residues. The CDR3 DNA is TGTGCCAGCAGCGCCGCTTCTCGGGGCATCTCCTGGACAGATACGCAGTATTTT. Residues: CASSAASRGISWTDTQYF. The variable domain in full, completed from reference TRBV9 and TRBJ2-3, reads DSGVTQTPKHLITATGQRVTLRCSPRSGDLSVYWYQQSLDQGLQFLIQYYNGEERAKGNILERFSAQQFPDLHSELNLSSLELGDSALYFCASSAASRGISWTDTQYFGPGTRLTVL.

The table lists this clonotype with many counts. V and J are TRBV19 and TRBJ2-7, with 8 bases identical to TRBD2. The CDR3 runs 15 residues. Germline values: CDR1 LNHDA, CDR2 SQIVND (reference sequence). V was clipped by 3 bases and J by 2 bases; unmatched bases: 6. CDR3 sequence: CASSIRSAGAYEQYF. In nucleotides, the CDR3 is TGTGCCAGTAGTATTAGGTCAGCGGGAGCCTACGAGCAGTACTTC.

V is TRBV9 and J is TRBJ2-2, with 9 bases aligning to TRBD1. With V trimmed by 3 bases and J by 3 bases, 0 bases remained unmatched. Germline V CDR1 and CDR2: SGDLS, YYNGEE. The CDR3 sequence is 14 residues long. The CDR3 sequence: CASSGTGDTGELFF. The CDR3 DNA is TGTGCCAGCAGCGGGACAGGGGACACCGGGGAGCTGTTTTTT.

This clonotype was recorded at least ten times. The genes are TRBV7-9 and TRBJ2-3, with 14 positions matching TRBD2. The CDR3 has 16 residues. Germline assignment: CDR1 SEHNR and CDR2 FQNEAQ (reference sequence). After removal of 5 bases from V and 8 bases from J, the junction contained 9 bases not matched to a gene. This CDR3 reads CASSATTTSGRGTQYF. The CDR3 region has the DNA TGTGCCAGCAGCGCGACAACGACTAGCGGGAGGGGTACGCAGTATTTT.

V is TRBV12-3 or TRBV12-4 and J is TRBJ2-7, with 11 bases lining up with TRBD1. CDR3 length: 14 amino acids. With V trimmed by 5 bases and J by 6 bases, 6 bases remained unmatched. CDR3: CASSATGTGGEQYF. DNA of the CDR3: TGTGCCAGCAGTGCAACCGGGACAGGGGGCGAGCAGTACTTC.

This clonotype was recorded at least ten times. V and J are TRBV7-9 and TRBJ1-2, with 7 bases that match TRBD1. CDR3 length: 14 amino acids. Germline values: CDR1 SEHNR, CDR2 FQNEAQ (reference sequence). V gave up 3 bases and J gave up 6 bases; unmatched junction bases: 7. In DNA form, the CDR3 reads TGTGCCAGCAGCTTCCCCGACAGGGCGGATGGCTACACCTTC. Translation gives CASSFPDRADGYTF. The variable domain in full, with the rest retrieved from reference TRBV7-9 and TRBJ1-2, is DTGVSQNPRHKITKRGQNVTFRCDPISEHNRLYWYRQTLGQGPEFLTYFQNEAQLEKSRLLSDRFSAERPKGSFSTLEIQRTEQGDSAMYLCASSFPDRADGYTFGSGTRLTVV.

This clonotype was found a few times. The rearrangement joins TRBV29-1 to TRBJ1-4, with D possibly TRBD1 on 5 matching bases. CDR1 and CDR2 from the germline V gene are SQVTM and ANQGSEA. The V and J ends lost 4 bases and 8 bases respectively, with 20 bases between them. The CDR3 is 15 amino acids. CDR3 sequence: CSVARGETPYEKLFF. In DNA, the CDR3 is TGCAGCGTTGCCCGGGGCGAAACGCCTTACGAAAAACTGTTTTTT.

This clonotype occurred many times. The chain recombines TRBV10-3 with TRBJ2-1; D tentatively fits TRBD1 or TRBD2 (6 bases each). The V end was cut by 2 bases, the J end by 7 bases, with 12 bases between. The germline V gene has CDR1 ENHRY and CDR2 SYGVKD. The CDR3 runs 14 residues. CDR3 residues: CAISEGQGRNEQFF. The CDR3 nucleotides are TGTGCCATCAGTGAGGGTCAGGGGAGGAATGAGCAGTTCTTC.

The V and J genes are TRBV5-4 and TRBJ2-7; TRBD1 is a possible D gene (5 bases). The CDR3 totals 16 residues. Between the trimmed V and J ends, which lost 1 base and 4 bases, there was a span of 18 bases. CDR1 and CDR2 (germline): SGHNT, YYREEE (reference sequence). CDR3 loop: CASSLRGDAAIYEQYF. Written as DNA, the CDR3 is TGTGCCAGCAGCTTGAGGGGCGACGCGGCCATTTACGAGCAGTACTTC.

This clonotype was detected many times. This sequence joins TRBV27 and TRBJ2-1; 13 bases line up with TRBD2. J lost 1 base, V lost 5 bases, and 11 bases had no gene match. Germline V gives CDR1 MNHEY, CDR2 SMNVEV (reference sequence). This CDR3 is 19 amino acids long. CDR3 protein: CASSPILPGLAGSYNEQFF. CDR3 sequence (DNA): TGTGCCAGCAGTCCTATCCTTCCGGGACTAGCGGGGTCCTACAATGAGCAGTTCTTC.

As to this clonotype: This may come from a read error, since a much larger clone is one base off. This chain joins TRBV5-1 and TRBJ2-7, with TRBD1 identical over 7 bases. This CDR3 is 14 amino acids long. Germline V lookup: CDR1 SGHRS, CDR2 YFSETQ. Written as DNA, the CDR3 is TGCGCCAGCCGCCAGCGACAGGGAACTTACGCGCAGTACTTC. Translating it yields CASRQRQGTYAQYF.

This clonotype was recorded many times. This chain links TRBV6-4 with TRBJ2-1, with 9 positions matching TRBD1. J gave up 0 bases and V 0 bases, and 0 bases lay outside the gene matches. CDR1 and CDR2 (germline): MRHNA, SNTAGT. This CDR3 contains 16 residues. CDR3 coding DNA: TGTGCCAGCAGTGACTCGACAGGGGGCTCCTACAATGAGCAGTTCTTC. This codes for CASSDSTGGSYNEQFF.

This clonotype was seen only a few times. V is TRBV10-2 and J is TRBJ2-7; D possibly corresponds to TRBD2 (6 bases). The V and J ends lost 8 bases and 3 bases respectively, with 14 bases between them. CDR1 WSHSY and CDR2 SAAADI come from the germline V gene. The CDR3 extends over 13 amino acids. CDR3: CASEEGGDYEQYF. DNA for the CDR3: TGCGCCAGCGAGGAAGGAGGGGACTACGAGCAGTACTTC.

This clonotype was observed many times. The chain has TRBV19 and TRBJ2-1; D is unclear. CDR1 and CDR2 from the germline V gene are LNHDA and SQIVND (reference sequence). The CDR3 consists of 15 residues. Trimming left V 3 bases short and J 5 bases short, with 14 bases between. The CDR3 nucleotides read TGTGCCAGTAGTATTTCAGCGAGGAGCCACAATGAGCAGTTCTTC. It codes for CASSISARSHNEQFF.

This clonotype was found a few times. The chain employs TRBV7-2 and TRBJ1-1, with D possibly being TRBD1 (5 bases). The V end lost 5 bases, the J end lost 10 bases, and 20 bases lay between the germline ends. There are 14 residues in the CDR3. Germline V lookup: CDR1 SGHTA, CDR2 FQGNSA. CDR3 in amino acids: CASSLVGSTVRAFF. The CDR3 region has the DNA TGTGCCAGCAGCCTCGTTGGGTCGACAGTGAGAGCTTTCTTT.

This clonotype was counted ten times or more. This chain connects TRBV5-1 to TRBJ1-3; D is possibly TRBD1 (6 bases). The CDR3 loop spans 20 amino acids. The V and J ends lost 0 bases and 0 bases respectively, with 22 bases between them. CDR1 SGHRS and CDR2 YFSETQ come from the germline V gene. CDR3 sequence (DNA): TGCGCCAGCAGCTTGGTCTCTAAGACAGGCCCTTTGAGCTCTGGAAACACCATATATTTT. Translating it yields CASSLVSKTGPLSSGNTIYF. Looking up the rest from reference TRBV5-1 and TRBJ1-3 gives the full variable domain: KAGVTQTPRYLIKTRGQQVTLSCSPISGHRSVSWYQQTPGQGLQFLFEYFSETQRNKGNFPGRFSGRQFSNSRSEMNVSTLELGDSALYLCASSLVSKTGPLSSGNTIYFGEGSWLTVV.

This clonotype has at least ten counts. J is TRBJ1-5 and V is TRBV6-1; perhaps TRBD1 as D (5 bases). Germline loops: CDR1 MNHNS, CDR2 SASEGT. V was clipped by 5 bases and J by 5 bases, with 13 bases between them. CDR3 length: 14 amino acids. The CDR3 DNA sequence: TGTGCCAGCAGTCAGGGACCCTTATATCAGCCCCAGCATTTT. Amino acids: CASSQGPLYQPQHF.

This clonotype was seen many times. The J gene is TRBJ2-3, the V gene TRBV7-2; 7 nucleotides match TRBD2. The germline CDR1 and CDR2 sequences are SGHTA and FQGNSA. The ends lost 2 bases at V and 1 base at J; junction bases unmatched: 3. There are 15 residues in the CDR3. CDR3 sequence reads: CASSLSGTRTDTQYF. The CDR3 DNA is TGTGCCAGCAGCTTAAGCGGGACGCGCACAGATACGCAGTATTTT.